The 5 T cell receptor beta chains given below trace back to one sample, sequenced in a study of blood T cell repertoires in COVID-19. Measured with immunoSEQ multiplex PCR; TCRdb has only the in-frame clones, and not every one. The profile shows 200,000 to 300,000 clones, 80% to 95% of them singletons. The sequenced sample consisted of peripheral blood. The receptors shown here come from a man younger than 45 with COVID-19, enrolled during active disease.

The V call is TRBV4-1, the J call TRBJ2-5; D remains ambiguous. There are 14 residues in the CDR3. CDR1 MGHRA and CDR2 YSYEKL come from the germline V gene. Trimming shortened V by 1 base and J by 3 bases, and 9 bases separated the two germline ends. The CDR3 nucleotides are TGCGCCAGCAGCCAAGGAGCGCTCGAAGAGACCCAGTACTTC. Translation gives CASSQGALEETQYF.

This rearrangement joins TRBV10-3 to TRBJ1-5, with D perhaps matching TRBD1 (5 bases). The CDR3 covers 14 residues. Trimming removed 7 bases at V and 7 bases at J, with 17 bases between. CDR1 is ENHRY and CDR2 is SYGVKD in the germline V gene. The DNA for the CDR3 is TGTGCCATCAAGGCCGGGGCGGGGGGACAGCCCCAGCATTTT. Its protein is CAIKAGAGGQPQHF.

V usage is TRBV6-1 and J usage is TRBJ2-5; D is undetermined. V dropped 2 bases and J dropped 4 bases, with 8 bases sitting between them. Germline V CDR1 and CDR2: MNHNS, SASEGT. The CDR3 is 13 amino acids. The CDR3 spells CASSEQFPETQYF. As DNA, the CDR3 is TGTGCCAGCAGTGAACAGTTCCCAGAGACCCAGTACTTC.

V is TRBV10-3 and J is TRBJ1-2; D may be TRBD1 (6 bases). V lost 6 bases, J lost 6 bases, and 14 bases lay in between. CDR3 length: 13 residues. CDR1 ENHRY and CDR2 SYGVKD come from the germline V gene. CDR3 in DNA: TGTGCCATCAGCCTACAGGGTTTTAATGGCTACACCTTC. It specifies CAISLQGFNGYTF.

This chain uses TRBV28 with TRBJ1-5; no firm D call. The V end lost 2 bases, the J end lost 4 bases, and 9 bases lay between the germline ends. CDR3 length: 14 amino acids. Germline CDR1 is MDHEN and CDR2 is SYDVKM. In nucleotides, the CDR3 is TGTGCCAGCAGTTTAGCACATTTTAATCAGCCCCAGCATTTT. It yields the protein CASSLAHFNQPQHF. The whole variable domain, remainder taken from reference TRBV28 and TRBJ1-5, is DVKVTQSSRYLVKRTGEKVFLECVQDMDHENMFWYRQDPGLGLRLIYFSYDVKMKEKGDIPEGYSVSREKKERFSLILESASTNQTSMYLCASSLAHFNQPQHFGDGTRLSIL.